Shown below are 17 T cell receptor beta chains from a single sample sequenced in a study of PD-1 blockade in classical Hodgkin lymphoma. Time point specified: newly diagnosed, previously untreated cHL patient sample. Thawed PBMCs underwent magnetic negative selection to yield purified CD4+ T cells. The method was immunoSEQ multiplex PCR; TCRdb's version includes in-frame clones alone and lacks a portion of them. The table lists about 24,000 clones, roughly 89% of them singletons. The sequenced sample was CD4+ T cells from blood. The receptors were gathered from a human donor with classical Hodgkin lymphoma.

The chain uses TRBV5-6 and TRBJ2-1; 8 nucleotides match TRBD1. V trimming: 0 bases; J trimming: 7 bases; junction bases outside the gene matches: 6. Germline assignment: CDR1 SGHDT and CDR2 YYEEEE. This CDR3 has 15 amino acids. The CDR3 protein is CASSLAGGGMNEQFF. CDR3 in DNA: TGTGCCAGCAGCTTGGCAGGGGGCGGGATGAATGAGCAGTTCTTC.

The rearrangement links TRBV4-2 to TRBJ1-1; no definite D call. CDR1 and CDR2 (germline): LGHNA, YNFKEQ. The germline V and J ends were trimmed by 1 base and 0 bases, with 12 bases remaining between them. This CDR3 region has 16 residues. CDR3 protein: CASSQGGSPMNTEAFF. The CDR3 coding sequence is TGTGCCAGCAGCCAAGGTGGCAGCCCGATGAACACTGAAGCTTTCTTT.

V gene TRBV11-2 combines with J gene TRBJ2-1; TRBD2 might be the D (5 bases). The CDR3 loop spans 16 amino acids. Germline V gives CDR1 SGHAT, CDR2 FQNNGV. With 0 bases removed from V and 7 bases from J, the gap between germline ends came to 16 bases. The CDR3 protein is CASSLDLASLANEQFF. CDR3 DNA sequence: TGTGCCAGCAGCTTAGATCTGGCTAGCTTAGCGAATGAGCAGTTCTTC.

The genes are TRBV7-2 and TRBJ2-3, with D perhaps matching TRBD1 or TRBD2 (5 bases each). This CDR3 has 14 amino acids. Germline loops: CDR1 SGHTA, CDR2 FQGNSA. V was shortened by 5 bases and J by 0 bases, with 9 bases between the two germline ends. This chain's CDR3 is CASSTEGSTDTQYF. The DNA of the CDR3 is TGTGCCAGCAGCACAGAGGGGAGCACAGATACGCAGTATTTT.

The chain is built from TRBV6-5 and TRBJ1-1; possibly TRBD1 for D (6 bases). The germline V and J ends were trimmed by 8 bases and 1 base, with 14 bases remaining between them. This CDR3 region has 14 residues. Looked up from germline, CDR1 is MNHEY and CDR2 is SVGAGI. The CDR3 coding sequence is TGTGCCAGCGGTCAGAGGGGGAGGAACACTGAAGCTTTCTTT. Translating it yields CASGQRGRNTEAFF.

The V call is TRBV5-1, the J call TRBJ2-2, with 7 bases lining up with TRBD2. The CDR3 consists of 16 residues. V dropped 1 base and J dropped 3; count of bases not matched to a gene: 6. Germline CDR1 and CDR2: SGHRS and YFSETQ. This CDR3 is CASSLRLAVDTGELFF. The DNA for the CDR3 is TGCGCCAGCAGCTTGAGGCTAGCGGTCGACACCGGGGAGCTGTTTTTT.

This chain uses TRBV15 with TRBJ2-5; 8 nucleotides match TRBD1. The CDR3 consists of 15 residues. The germline V gene encodes CDR1 LNHNV and CDR2 YYDKDF (reference sequence). J gave up 4 bases and V 3 bases, and 7 bases lay outside the gene matches. CDR3 loop: CATSRTGASGETQYF. The CDR3 DNA is TGTGCCACCAGCAGGACAGGGGCATCGGGAGAGACCCAGTACTTC.

Comment on this clone: Distinct nucleotide sequences in the sample also encode this CDR3. J is TRBJ2-3 and V is TRBV7-2; a possible D gene is TRBD1 (5 bases). Trimming took off 1 base at V and 0 bases at J, with 8 bases between the two ends. Germline V gene sequence: CDR1 SGHTA, CDR2 FQGNSA. CDR3 length: 15 amino acids. CDR3 nucleotides: TGTGCCAGCAGCTTAGGACAGCCTAGCACAGATACGCAGTATTTT. Translating gives CASSLGQPSTDTQYF.

The chain has TRBV10-3 and TRBJ1-1; tentatively, D is TRBD1 (6 bases). This CDR3 is built from 14 residues. The germline V gene has CDR1 ENHRY and CDR2 SYGVKD. V shed 10 bases and J shed 4 bases, with 19 bases lying between them. CDR3: CASTGGQDGTEAFF. CDR3 coding DNA: TGTGCCAGTACCGGGGGGCAGGACGGCACTGAAGCTTTCTTT.

V is TRBV11-3 and J is TRBJ2-1, with 9 positions matching TRBD2. The CDR3 extends over 17 amino acids. Germline V gene data show CDR1 as SGHNT and CDR2 as YENEEA. V shed 0 bases, J shed 4 bases, and the junction held 7 bases outside the gene matches. The CDR3 sequence is CASSLDLSSGGYNEQFF. The CDR3 DNA reads as TGTGCCAGCAGCTTAGATCTGAGTAGCGGGGGATACAATGAGCAGTTCTTC.

The chain employs TRBV6-6 and TRBJ1-5; TRBD1 agrees at 9 bases. The length of the CDR3 is 15 residues. The V segment lost 6 bases and the J segment 2 bases; nucleotides outside the gene matches: 5. The germline V gene has CDR1 MNHNY and CDR2 SVGAGI (reference sequence). The CDR3 sequence is CASSRDRVGNQPQHF. Written as DNA, the CDR3 is TGTGCCAGCAGCCGGGACAGGGTGGGCAATCAGCCCCAGCATTTT.

Turning to this clone: Other DNA sequences in the same sample also yield this CDR3. V is TRBV2 and J is TRBJ1-2; 10 nucleotides align to TRBD1. V lost 6 bases and J lost 3; bases outside the gene matches: 7. The CDR3 sequence is 15 residues long. Germline CDR1 SNHLY, CDR2 FYNNEI. CDR3 DNA: TGTGCCAGCAGCGGCGGGGACAGGGGTGACTATGGCTACACCTTC. Translating gives CASSGGDRGDYGYTF.

The chain couples TRBV7-9 to TRBJ1-4; perhaps TRBD1 as D (6 bases). The V gene's germline CDR1 is SEHNR and CDR2 FQNEAQ (reference sequence). V was cut by 1 base and J by 7 bases, with 13 bases left in between. This CDR3 spans 15 amino acids. The CDR3 DNA follows: TGTGCCAGCAGCTTAGTTGGGACACCCTTTGAAAAACTGTTTTTT. Its protein is CASSLVGTPFEKLFF.

The V call is TRBV10-2, the J call TRBJ2-1, with 7 bases identical to TRBD2. After removal of 0 bases from V and 12 bases from J, the junction contained 2 bases not matched to a gene. CDR3 length equals 12 residues. Germline CDR1 and CDR2: WSHSY and SAAADI. Written as DNA, the CDR3 is TGCGCCAGCAGTGAGTCCGGGGGGACGCAGTTCTTC. This gives the protein CASSESGGTQFF.

This clone has just one count. This rearrangement joins TRBV11-2 to TRBJ1-5, with no clear D. V dropped 1 base and J dropped 6 bases, with 13 bases sitting between them. The CDR3 consists of 15 residues. Germline V gene data show CDR1 as SGHAT and CDR2 as FQNNGV. CDR3 amino acids: CASSLGTGRAQPQHF. CDR3 coding DNA: TGTGCCAGCAGCTTAGGTACGGGCAGAGCTCAGCCCCAGCATTTT. Complete variable domain (other parts from reference TRBV11-2 and TRBJ1-5): EAGVAQSPRYKIIEKRQSVAFWCNPISGHATLYWYQQILGQGPKLLIQFQNNGVVDDSQLPKDRFSAERLKGVDSTLKIQPAKLEDSAVYLCASSLGTGRAQPQHFGDGTRLSIL.

This chain joins TRBV9 and TRBJ1-1; D is unresolved. This CDR3 is built from 13 residues. V lost 3 bases to trimming and J lost 3 bases, with 9 bases between them. Germline V gene data show CDR1 as SGDLS and CDR2 as YYNGEE. The CDR3 DNA is TGTGCCAGCAGCGGTCGGAGTGACACTGAAGCTTTCTTT. Amino acid sequence: CASSGRSDTEAFF.

This chain connects TRBV4-3 to TRBJ2-2; the D is unclear. Germline V gene sequence: CDR1 LGHNA, CDR2 YSLEER. The CDR3 is made up of 14 amino acids. V was cut by 4 bases and J by 4 bases, with 10 bases left in between. The CDR3 loop reads CASSPLRVTGELFF. In DNA form, the CDR3 reads TGCGCCAGCAGCCCATTAAGAGTCACCGGGGAGCTGTTTTTT.